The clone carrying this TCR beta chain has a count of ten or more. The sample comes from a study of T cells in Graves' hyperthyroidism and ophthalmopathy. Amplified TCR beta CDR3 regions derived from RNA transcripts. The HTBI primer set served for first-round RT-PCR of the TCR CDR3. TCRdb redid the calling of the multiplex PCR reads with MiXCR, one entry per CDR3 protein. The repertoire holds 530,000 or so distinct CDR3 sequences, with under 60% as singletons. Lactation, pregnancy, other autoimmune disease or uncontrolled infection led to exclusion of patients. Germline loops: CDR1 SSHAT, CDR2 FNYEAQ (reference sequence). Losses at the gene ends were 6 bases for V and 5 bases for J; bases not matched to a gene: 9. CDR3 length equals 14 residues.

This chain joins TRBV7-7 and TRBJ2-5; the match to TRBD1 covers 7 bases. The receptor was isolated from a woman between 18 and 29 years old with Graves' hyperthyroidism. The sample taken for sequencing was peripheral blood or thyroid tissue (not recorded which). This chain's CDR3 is CASSSGTVLETQYF. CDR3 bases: TGTGCCAGCAGTTCCGGGACAGTTTTGGAGACCCAGTACTTC.